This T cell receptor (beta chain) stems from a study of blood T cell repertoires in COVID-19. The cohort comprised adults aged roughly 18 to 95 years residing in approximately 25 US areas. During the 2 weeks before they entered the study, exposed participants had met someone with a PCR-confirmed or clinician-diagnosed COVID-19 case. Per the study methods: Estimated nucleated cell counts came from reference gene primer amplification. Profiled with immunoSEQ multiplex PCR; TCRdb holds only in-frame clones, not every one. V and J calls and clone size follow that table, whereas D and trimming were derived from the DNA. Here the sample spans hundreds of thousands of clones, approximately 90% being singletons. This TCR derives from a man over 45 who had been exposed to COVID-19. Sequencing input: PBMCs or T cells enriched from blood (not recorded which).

In DNA, the CDR3 is TGTGCCAGCAGTTTAGCGGGACAGGGTTCAGATACGCAGTATTTT. It specifies CASSLAGQGSDTQYF. The gene calls are TRBV27 and TRBJ2-3; 9 bases map to TRBD1. Germline V gene data show CDR1 as MNHEY and CDR2 as SMNVEV (reference sequence). This CDR3 has 15 amino acids. Trimming took 2 bases from V and 4 from J; bases not matched to a gene: 4.